Below are 23 T cell receptor beta chains sequenced from a single sample in a study of OX40 agonist ivuxolimab in advanced cancers. TCRdb's table, derived via immunoSEQ multiplex PCR, lists solely in-frame clones and lacks some. The sample records over 30,000 clones, over 85% being singletons. Source: CD4+ or CD8+ T cells sorted from blood, taken in a trial of the OX40 agonist ivuxolimab. The receptors originated from an adult with an advanced solid tumor such as melanoma, head and neck, liver or kidney cancer.

This chain uses TRBV6-1 with TRBJ1-2; a weak D match, TRBD1 (5 bases). The V end was cut by 4 bases, the J end by 8 bases, with 14 bases between. The CDR3 is made up of 13 amino acids. The germline gives CDR1 MNHNS, CDR2 SASEGT. CDR3 DNA sequence: TGTGCCAGCAGTGGCCATGGGACCTTCGGCTACACCTTC. Its translation: CASSGHGTFGYTF.

V usage is TRBV2 and J usage is TRBJ2-4, with D possibly being TRBD1 or TRBD2 (5 bases each). The CDR3 sequence is 17 residues long. From germline, CDR1 is SNHLY and CDR2 FYNNEI. V gave up 3 bases and J gave up 0 bases, with 15 bases separating them. The CDR3 bases are TGTGCCAGCAGTGATCAGGGTCTAGCAGAAGCCAAAAACATTCAGTACTTC. Encoded protein: CASSDQGLAEAKNIQYF.

The sample holds one count of this clone. The chain links TRBV10-3 to TRBJ2-1; D tentatively fits TRBD1 or TRBD2 (7 bases each). Trimming left V 6 bases short and J 15 bases short, with 21 bases between. Looked up from germline, CDR1 is ENHRY and CDR2 is SYGVKD. The CDR3 extends over 13 amino acids. The CDR3 region has the DNA TGTGCCATCAGGACAGCGGGGACAGCGGGGTGGTTCTTC. Translating gives CAIRTAGTAGWFF.

This chain links TRBV7-2 with TRBJ1-3, with a tentative D call TRBD1 (5 bases). This CDR3 comprises 15 residues. Trimming took 2 bases from V and 0 from J, leaving 8 bases between them. The germline CDR1 and CDR2 sequences are SGHTA and FQGNSA. The CDR3 DNA reads TGTGCCAGCAGCTTACAGGGATACTCTGGAAACACCATATATTTT. This translates into CASSLQGYSGNTIYF. The full variable domain, in which reference TRBV7-2 and TRBJ1-3 provide the parts outside the CDR3, is GAGVSQSPSNKVTEKGKDVELRCDPISGHTALYWYRQSLGQGLEFLIYFQGNSAPDKSGLPSDRFSAERTGGSVSTLTIQRTQQEDSAVYLCASSLQGYSGNTIYFGEGSWLTVV.

A few counts support this clone. V usage is TRBV19 and J usage is TRBJ1-1; D call uncertain. Trimming removed 6 bases at V and 2 bases at J, with 10 bases between. Germline values: CDR1 LNHDA, CDR2 SQIVND (reference sequence). CDR3 length equals 13 residues. In DNA, the CDR3 is TGTGCCAGTAGCCCGAAGGCTAACACTGAAGCTTTCTTT. This encodes CASSPKANTEAFF.

The chain combines TRBV6-1 with TRBJ1-5, with unresolved D. The V end was cut by 4 bases, the J end by 3 bases, with 10 bases between. Germline lookup yields CDR1 MNHNS and CDR2 SASEGT. There are 14 residues in the CDR3. The CDR3 here is CASSGEFSNQPQHF. CDR3 coding DNA: TGTGCCAGCAGTGGCGAGTTTTCCAATCAGCCCCAGCATTTT.

The V call is TRBV6-5, the J call TRBJ2-3; D might be TRBD1 (6 bases). This CDR3 spans 16 amino acids. Trimming removed 2 bases from V and 3 bases from J, with 15 bases in between. CDR1 and CDR2 from the germline V gene are MNHEY and SVGAGI. The CDR3 protein is CASSYMGAAKTDTQYF. The CDR3 nucleotides are TGTGCCAGCAGTTACATGGGGGCCGCGAAGACAGATACGCAGTATTTT.

The chain couples TRBV4-3 to TRBJ1-2; 9 bases map to TRBD1. The germline CDR1 and CDR2 sequences are LGHNA and YSLEER. The CDR3 consists of 13 residues. Germline trimming cut 4 bases from V and 9 bases from J; bases unmatched to any gene: 6. The CDR3 protein is CASSPRGQGSYTF. The CDR3, as DNA: TGCGCCAGCAGCCCCCGGGGACAGGGAAGCTACACCTTC.

Only one count was recorded for this clone. This same CDR3 is encoded by further DNA sequences in the sample. This sequence joins TRBV5-4 and TRBJ2-2, with TRBD2 identical over 10 bases. CDR3 length: 15 amino acids. J was trimmed by 3 bases and V by 2 bases; bases with no gene match: 1. CDR1 is SGHNT and CDR2 is YYREEE in the germline V gene (reference sequence). This CDR3 reads CASSFGLADTGELFF. DNA for the CDR3: TGTGCCAGCAGCTTCGGACTAGCGGACACCGGGGAGCTGTTTTTT.

V and J are TRBV30 and TRBJ1-3; TRBD1 matches at 8 bases. CDR1 is GTSNPN, CDR2 SVGIG, per germline (reference sequence). This CDR3 is built from 17 residues. Trimming removed 4 bases from V and 2 bases from J; junction bases left unmatched: 13. The CDR3 loop reads CAWNLGQGYSAGNTIYF. The CDR3 region has the DNA TGTGCCTGGAACCTAGGACAGGGTTATTCGGCTGGAAACACCATATATTTT. The full variable domain, rest sourced from reference TRBV30 and TRBJ1-3, is SQTIHQWPATLVQPVGSPLSLECTVEGTSNPNLYWYRQAAGRGLQLLFYSVGIGQISSEVPQNLSASRPQDRQFILSSKKLLLSDSGFYLCAWNLGQGYSAGNTIYFGEGSWLTVV.

This clone was seen once. This chain links TRBV30 with TRBJ2-2, with D hard to call. Germline-derived CDR1 and CDR2 are GTSNPN and SVGIG (reference sequence). The CDR3 is made up of 14 amino acids. V was trimmed by 3 bases and J by 1 base, leaving 9 bases between them. The DNA for the CDR3 is TGTGCCTGGAGACCTGGTATGAACACCGGGGAGCTGTTTTTT. Residues: CAWRPGMNTGELFF. The full variable domain, with the rest looked up from reference TRBV30 and TRBJ2-2, is SQTIHQWPATLVQPVGSPLSLECTVEGTSNPNLYWYRQAAGRGLQLLFYSVGIGQISSEVPQNLSASRPQDRQFILSSKKLLLSDSGFYLCAWRPGMNTGELFFGEGSRLTVL.

J is TRBJ2-2 and V is TRBV7-9; a possible D gene is TRBD2 (6 bases). From germline, CDR1 is SEHNR and CDR2 FQNEAQ (reference sequence). The CDR3 length is 15 residues. V lost 3 bases to trimming and J lost 5 bases, with 13 bases between them. The CDR3 sequence is CASSFTQGGTGELFF. Here the CDR3 DNA reads TGTGCCAGCAGCTTTACCCAGGGAGGTACCGGGGAGCTGTTTTTT.

The rearrangement links TRBV7-8 to TRBJ2-3; the D gene is possibly TRBD2 (6 bases). Germline CDR1 reads SGHVS; CDR2 reads FQNEAQ. Between the trimmed V and J ends, which lost 0 bases and 3 bases, there was a span of 10 bases. The CDR3 is 15 amino acids. The CDR3 DNA reads as TGTGCCAGCAGCTTAGCGCCCGGGGGAACAGATACGCAGTATTTT. Translating it yields CASSLAPGGTDTQYF.

The V call is TRBV29-1, the J call TRBJ1-2; D possibly corresponds to TRBD1 (5 bases). This CDR3 comprises 12 residues. V was cut by 6 bases and J by 1 base, with 9 bases left in between. Germline lookup yields CDR1 SQVTM and CDR2 ANQGSEA. CDR3 sequence: CSVLQDNYGYTF. CDR3 sequence (DNA): TGCAGCGTACTACAGGATAACTATGGCTACACCTTC.

The rearrangement uses TRBV6-5 and TRBJ2-3, with D uncertain. Between the trimmed V and J ends, which lost 5 bases and 4 bases, there was a span of 13 bases. There are 14 residues in the CDR3. Germline V gives CDR1 MNHEY, CDR2 SVGAGI. The CDR3 DNA reads TGTGCCAGCAGTCCCCAGCCTAGGGCAGATACGCAGTATTTT. Amino acids: CASSPQPRADTQYF.

The chain is built from TRBV7-2 and TRBJ1-1, with 12 bases matching TRBD1. V lost 2 bases, J lost 4 bases, and 5 bases stayed unmatched. CDR1 is SGHTA and CDR2 is FQGNSA in the germline V gene. CDR3 length equals 16 residues. CDR3 amino acids: CASSLPGQGAGTEAFF. The CDR3 DNA reads TGTGCCAGCAGCTTACCGGGACAGGGGGCGGGCACTGAAGCTTTCTTT.

As regards this clone: At one boundary the junction diverges from the germline segment, which might be a read error. The chain combines TRBV28 with TRBJ1-2; 9 positions match TRBD1. CDR3 length: 16 residues. In germline, CDR1 is MDHEN, CDR2 SYDVKM. The CDR3 protein is CASSFVSPGQGNGYTF. The CDR3 coding sequence is TGTGCCAGCAGTTTCGTTTCCCCGGGACAGGGAAATGGTTACACCTTC.

CDR3 region: CASSPGFQGARGEQFF. For the CDR3, the DNA is TGTGCCAGTAGCCCCGGTTTCCAGGGGGCGCGAGGCGAGCAGTTCTTC. The chain is built from TRBV19 and TRBJ2-1; TRBD1 matches at 8 bases. This CDR3 contains 16 residues. The V gene's germline CDR1 is LNHDA and CDR2 SQIVND (reference sequence). The V and J ends lost 6 bases and 10 bases, in that order; junction bases with no gene match: 17.

The chain is built from TRBV12-1 and TRBJ2-7. TRBV12-1 is a listed pseudogene. The CDR3 is 15 residues long. The CDR3 here is CASSFVWLLLWEQYF. CDR3 sequence (DNA): TGTGCCAGCAGCTTTGTTTGGCTATTACTTTGGGAGCAGTACTTC.

The chain combines TRBV29-1 with TRBJ1-2; 7 bases fit TRBD1. Germline V CDR1 and CDR2: SQVTM, ANQGSEA. This CDR3 has 14 residues. V gave up 7 bases and J gave up 2 bases; unmatched junction bases: 10. For the CDR3, the DNA is TGCAGCGCTGACGAGACAGGGCTCAACTATGGCTACACCTTC. It codes for CSADETGLNYGYTF.

The chain is built from TRBV7-9 and TRBJ1-5; D may be TRBD1 (6 bases). The CDR3 is 16 residues long. Germline V gives CDR1 SEHNR, CDR2 FQNEAQ (reference sequence). V was trimmed by 5 bases and J by 0 bases, leaving 14 bases between them. CDR3 region: CASSTDSPFSNQPQHF. The CDR3 coding sequence is TGTGCCAGCAGCACGGACAGTCCTTTTAGCAATCAGCCCCAGCATTTT.

This chain connects TRBV5-6 to TRBJ2-7, with TRBD1 identical over 8 bases. The CDR3 is made up of 17 amino acids. V dropped 0 bases and J dropped 0; count of bases not matched to a gene: 8. CDR1 is SGHDT and CDR2 is YYEEEE in the germline V gene. The CDR3 DNA sequence: TGTGCCAGCAGCTTGGTAGGGGACAGGCTGAGCTCCTACGAGCAGTACTTC. Amino acid sequence: CASSLVGDRLSSYEQYF.

This CDR3 is CASSRITEAFF. In DNA form, the CDR3 reads TGTGCCAGCAGTCGAATCACTGAAGCTTTCTTT. This chain joins TRBV28 and TRBJ1-1; D not resolved. Germline values: CDR1 MDHEN, CDR2 SYDVKM. V was clipped by 5 bases and J by 4 bases, with 5 bases between them. The CDR3 contains 11 residues.